The T cell receptor (beta chain) described here comes from a study of CD8 T cells in ankylosing spondylitis (dated by TCRdb to 2015 to 2018). General notes on the study: The study profiled T cell receptor beta repertoires in healthy donors and ankylosing spondylitis patients to find disease-linked TCR variants. The full study cohort was made up of 20 to 25 ankylosing spondylitis patients and roughly 98 healthy donors. Peripheral blood was sampled, and synovial fluid was also collected from ankylosing spondylitis patients.

The CDR1 and CDR2 encoded by the germline V gene (reference sequence) are MNHEY and SMNVEV. The junction carries 9 bases between V and J, which are trimmed by 0 bases and 2 bases respectively. The CDR3 numbers 15 residues from cysteine through phenylalanine. The read is trimmed to its CDR3 DNA, 45 bases read in frame from base 1. Overall study results and their limits: Significant enrichment of the disease-linked clones was reported in matched synovial fluid samples from ankylosing spondylitis patients. Some of the motif variants had been reported before in the synovial fluid and blood of reactive arthritis patients, a finding that suggests common disease-initiation mechanisms. A CD8+ phenotype was shown by the disease-linked clones, which were found at relatively low frequencies in peripheral blood. A TCR beta motif made up of several highly homologous amino acid variants appeared to be characteristic of blood from ankylosing spondylitis patients.

Sequenced using an Illumina HiSeq 2500. Quantitative 5'-RACE with molecular barcodes was used to prepare TCR beta libraries. Per the authors' processing: To identify disease-linked TCR variants, a new computational method was used, one built on a probabilistic model of VDJ rearrangement. In TCRdb, the public reads were trimmed at Q25 with fastp and aligned with MiXCR, with productive beta chains retained. Entries that share a CDR3 protein sequence are merged under the most common genes and DNA. The V and J calls here are based on TCRdb, not the publication. The sample table records under 450,000 distinct CDR3 sequences; approximately 22% of these occur just once. The ten largest make up around 13% of the sample. A note on this clonotype: Its antigen is not yet known. The record has no base qualities; no much larger clone is one base away.

The source material was blood, either unsorted or a sorted T cell fraction (not recorded which). The chain links TRBV27 with TRBJ2-3, and TRBD2 may be the D gene, going by 5 matching bases. The source of this sequence is a male donor with ankylosing spondylitis or in good health (not recorded which). The CDR3 sequence is CASSLSTNATDTQYF. The bases are TGTGCCAGCAGTTTATCGACTAACGCCACAGATACGCAGTATTTT.